The 28 T cell receptor beta chains below come from one sample, sequenced in a study of cytomegalovirus exposure and HLA in healthy donors. The PCR ran on 60 Vbeta and 13 Jbeta primers. The table came from immunoSEQ multiplex PCR; TCRdb's copy has only in-frame clones and leaves some out. Of 100,000 to 150,000 clones listed, approximately 87% were seen once; the top ten hold 20%. The sample consisted of PBMCs. All receptors come from a man aged 18 to 29 in good health and CMV-seropositive.

This chain connects TRBV7-8 to TRBJ2-7, with 8 bases aligning to TRBD2. V gave up 5 bases and J gave up 3 bases; unmatched junction bases: 9. Germline CDR1 is SGHVS and CDR2 is FQNEAQ. CDR3 size: 15 residues. The CDR3 nucleotides are TGTGCCAGCAGCCCGAACGGGGGGGGTAACTACGAGCAGTACTTC. Translating gives CASSPNGGGNYEQYF.

V usage is TRBV29-1 and J usage is TRBJ1-5; the match to TRBD1 covers 7 bases. Germline V gene sequence: CDR1 SQVTM, CDR2 ANQGSEA. J was trimmed by 3 bases and V by 8 bases; bases with no gene match: 10. The CDR3 consists of 14 residues. The CDR3 reads CSIGGDRDNQPQHF. The CDR3 coding sequence is TGCAGCATAGGGGGTGACAGGGACAATCAGCCCCAGCATTTT.

The J gene is TRBJ2-3, the V gene TRBV6-4; TRBD1 aligns across 10 bases. Per germline, CDR1 MRHNA and CDR2 SNTAGT. V shed 5 bases and J 1 base; nucleotides not matched to a gene: 3. CDR3 size: 15 residues. CDR3 bases: TGTGCCAGCAGTCCCGGGACAGGGGGCACAGATACGCAGTATTTT. Its translation: CASSPGTGGTDTQYF.

This clone turned up a few times. V and J are TRBV6-5 and TRBJ2-3; weak D call: TRBD2 (6 bases). V lost 6 bases, J lost 8 bases, and 18 bases lay in between. This CDR3 has 14 amino acids. Per the germline V gene, CDR1 is MNHEY and CDR2 is SVGAGI. CDR3 sequence: CASRSGGATATQYF. The DNA for the CDR3 is TGTGCCAGCAGATCTGGAGGGGCCACTGCTACGCAGTATTTT.

The chain couples TRBV6-5 to TRBJ1-1, with D hard to call. CDR3 length equals 11 residues. The V gene lost 8 bases and the J gene lost 11 bases, with 15 bases spanning the gap. The germline V gene has CDR1 MNHEY and CDR2 SVGAGI. The CDR3: CASSGRYRAFF. CDR3 sequence (DNA): TGTGCCAGCTCAGGTCGTTATCGGGCTTTCTTT.

The V and J genes are TRBV2 and TRBJ2-1; the match to TRBD2 covers 8 bases. The V segment lost 7 bases and the J segment 3 bases; nucleotides outside the gene matches: 8. CDR1 is SNHLY, CDR2 FYNNEI, per germline. The CDR3 consists of 15 residues. CDR3 region: CASITAGAYYNEQFF. CDR3 sequence (DNA): TGTGCCAGCATAACAGCGGGGGCATACTACAATGAGCAGTTCTTC.

This chain joins TRBV6-5 and TRBJ2-1; possibly TRBD2 for D (6 bases). The CDR3 sequence is 14 residues long. V was cut by 4 bases and J by 5 bases, with 12 bases left in between. Germline V lookup: CDR1 MNHEY, CDR2 SVGAGI. This CDR3 reads CASSFLWGDNEQFF. The CDR3 DNA reads TGTGCCAGCAGTTTTCTCTGGGGGGACAATGAGCAGTTCTTC.

With respect to this clone: One junction end disagrees with the germline gene, perhaps due to a read error. The chain couples TRBV7-3 to TRBJ1-2, with D maybe TRBD1 (5 bases). CDR1 is SGHTA, CDR2 FQGTGA, per germline. This CDR3 is built from 14 residues. The CDR3 sequence is CSSSLDGQGYGYTF. The CDR3 coding sequence is TGTTCCAGCAGCTTAGATGGGCAGGGTTATGGCTACACCTTC.

This chain links TRBV11-2 with TRBJ1-3, with 9 bases lining up with TRBD1. Trimming removed 4 bases from V and 4 bases from J; junction bases left unmatched: 5. The CDR3 extends over 15 amino acids. Looked up from germline, CDR1 is SGHAT and CDR2 is FQNNGV. The CDR3 nucleotides are TGTGCCAGCAGCTCTACAGGGGGCGCAGGAAACACCATATATTTT. Translated: CASSSTGGAGNTIYF.

The rearrangement uses TRBV6-5 and TRBJ1-1; tentative D call: TRBD1 (5 bases). Germline CDR1 and CDR2: MNHEY and SVGAGI. V was cut by 4 bases and J by 5 bases, with 11 bases left in between. The CDR3 has 13 residues. CDR3 DNA sequence: TGTGCCAGCAGTTTGGACACGTTAACTGAAGCTTTCTTT. Protein: CASSLDTLTEAFF.

The chain joins TRBV2 to TRBJ1-4, with D possibly TRBD1 on 6 matching bases. The CDR3 has 18 residues. Between the trimmed V and J ends, which lost 3 bases and 1 base, there was a span of 18 bases. From germline, CDR1 is SNHLY and CDR2 FYNNEI. CDR3 region: CASSDGTLRGGTNEKLFF. The CDR3 nucleotides read TGTGCCAGCAGTGACGGGACACTGAGGGGGGGAACTAATGAAAAACTGTTTTTT.

The chain has TRBV30 and TRBJ1-5; D not resolved. V lost 1 base, J lost 5 bases, and 9 bases lay in between. Germline-derived CDR1 and CDR2 are GTSNPN and SVGIG (reference sequence). This CDR3 region has 13 residues. The CDR3 reads CAWSANSYQPQHF. DNA of the CDR3: TGTGCCTGGAGTGCAAACAGCTATCAGCCCCAGCATTTT.

This chain links TRBV4-1 with TRBJ2-7; TRBD2 is a possible D gene (5 bases). V dropped 7 bases and J dropped 0 bases, with 7 bases sitting between them. The germline gives CDR1 MGHRA, CDR2 YSYEKL. CDR3 length equals 12 residues. CDR3 DNA sequence: TGCGCCAGCATGGGGAGCTCCTACGAGCAGTACTTC. It translates to CASMGSSYEQYF.

The chain carries TRBV5-6 and TRBJ1-2, with a weak D call TRBD1 (5 bases). V lost 3 bases, J lost 4 bases, and 16 bases lay in between. The CDR3 has 15 residues. Per germline, CDR1 SGHDT and CDR2 YYEEEE. CDR3: CASSWGSAGLYGYTF. Here the CDR3 DNA reads TGTGCCAGCAGCTGGGGCAGCGCAGGGCTCTATGGCTACACCTTC.

The V call is TRBV9, the J call TRBJ1-1; TRBD1 matches 7 bases. The CDR3 is 16 residues long. Germline CDR1 and CDR2: SGDLS and YYNGEE. With 4 bases clipped from V and 0 bases from J, the junction kept 9 bases outside the gene matches. CDR3 region: CASSPHTGALNTEAFF. The DNA for the CDR3 is TGTGCCAGCAGCCCACACACAGGGGCCTTGAACACTGAAGCTTTCTTT.

The chain employs TRBV5-6 and TRBJ2-1; D gene unclear. V lost 1 base to trimming and J lost 16 bases, with 12 bases between them. The CDR3 sequence is 11 residues long. Germline V CDR1 and CDR2: SGHDT, YYEEEE. CDR3 sequence (DNA): TGTGCCAGCAGCTTGCCCGGTGAGGTTTTCTTC. Amino acid sequence: CASSLPGEVFF.

The chain is built from TRBV6-1 and TRBJ1-5; D gene unclear. Germline values: CDR1 MNHNS, CDR2 SASEGT. The V end was cut by 7 bases, the J end by 0 bases, with 7 bases between. There are 13 residues in the CDR3. The CDR3 is CASNRDSNQPQHF. The CDR3 coding sequence is TGTGCCAGCAATAGAGATAGCAATCAGCCCCAGCATTTT.

CDR3 coding DNA: TGTGCCAGCAGCTTAGGAGGACAGGGGGAGGTTGCTTTCTTT. Protein sequence: CASSLGGQGEVAFF. J is TRBJ1-1 and V is TRBV7-9, with 10 positions matching TRBD1. V was pared by 1 base and J by 11 bases, with 7 bases of the junction left unmatched. The CDR3 totals 14 residues. From germline, CDR1 is SEHNR and CDR2 FQNEAQ (reference sequence). Combining the CDR3 with reference TRBV7-9 and TRBJ1-1 gives the whole variable domain DTGVSQNPRHKITKRGQNVTFRCDPISEHNRLYWYRQTLGQGPEFLTYFQNEAQLEKSRLLSDRFSAERPKGSFSTLEIQRTEQGDSAMYLCASSLGGQGEVAFFGQGTRLTVV.

The V gene is TRBV7-3, the J gene TRBJ2-6; no firm D call. Germline V lookup: CDR1 SGHTA, CDR2 FQGTGA. The CDR3 runs 16 residues. V dropped 1 base and J dropped 0 bases, with 7 bases sitting between them. CDR3 loop: CASSLNPVSGANVLTF. As DNA, the CDR3 is TGTGCCAGCAGCTTAAATCCCGTCTCTGGGGCCAACGTCCTGACTTTC.

This clone was detected only once. V gene TRBV5-6 combines with J gene TRBJ2-5; weak D call: TRBD1 (6 bases). The DNA end is a closer match to TRBJ2-7, so the J assignment may be wrong. The CDR3 extends over 16 amino acids. In germline, CDR1 is SGHDT, CDR2 YYEEEE. Here the CDR3 reads CASSPRSRDMGNEQYF. The CDR3 bases are TGTGCCAGCAGCCCGCGGTCCCGGGACATGGGGAACGAGCAGTACTTC.

The V gene is TRBV7-6, the J gene TRBJ1-6; 10 positions match TRBD1. This CDR3 comprises 14 residues. Trimming took 1 base from V and 10 from J; bases not matched to a gene: 1. Germline V gene sequence: CDR1 SGHVS, CDR2 FNYEAQ. CDR3 nucleotides: TGTGCCAGCAGCTTAGTGGGACAGGGGTCACCCCTCCACTTT. Residues: CASSLVGQGSPLHF.

CDR3 sequence (DNA): TGTGCCAGCAGCCCCCATGGGACTTTCTCTGGACGGGCCAACGTCCTGACTTTC. The encoded protein is CASSPHGTFSGRANVLTF. The chain recombines TRBV5-4 with TRBJ2-6, with D possibly matching TRBD2 (6 bases). The V gene's germline CDR1 is SGHNT and CDR2 YYREEE (reference sequence). The V end was cut by 4 bases, the J end by 5 bases, with 22 bases between. The CDR3 length is 18 residues. The complete variable domain, with remaining parts taken from reference TRBV5-4 and TRBJ2-6, reads ETGVTQSPTHLIKTRGQQVTLRCSSQSGHNTVSWYQQALGQGPQFIFQYYREEENGRGNFPPRFSGLQFPNYSSELNVNALELDDSALYLCASSPHGTFSGRANVLTFGAGSRLTVL.

This clone was detected once. This chain connects TRBV9 to TRBJ1-2, with a weak D call TRBD1 (6 bases). The CDR3 sequence is 14 residues long. V was trimmed by 0 bases and J by 5 bases, leaving 11 bases between them. CDR1 is SGDLS, CDR2 YYNGEE, per germline. CDR3 sequence (DNA): TGTGCCAGCAGCGTAGCGGGGGGCTGGTATGGCTACACCTTC. Its translation is CASSVAGGWYGYTF.

As for this clone: The junction departs from the called germline gene at one end, perhaps through a read error. Other DNA sequences within the sample encode an identical CDR3. CDR3 region: CASSQDGMAGLNYGYTF. The CDR3 DNA sequence: TGCGCCAGCAGCCAAGATGGCATGGCGGGACTTAACTACGGCTACACCTTC. This chain connects TRBV4-1 to TRBJ1-2; the D gene is possibly TRBD1 (5 bases). The germline V gene has CDR1 MGHRA and CDR2 YSYEKL. The CDR3 extends over 17 amino acids.

This chain joins TRBV27 and TRBJ1-1; D is uncertain. This CDR3 is built from 13 residues. The germline V gene encodes CDR1 MNHEY and CDR2 SMNVEV (reference sequence). V lost 5 bases and J lost 0, with 7 bases in between. Here the CDR3 reads CASSASLNTEAFF. The CDR3 nucleotides are TGTGCCAGCAGTGCGAGCCTGAACACTGAAGCTTTCTTT.

The genes are TRBV28 and TRBJ1-5; D is ambiguous. Germline CDR1 and CDR2: MDHEN and SYDVKM. This CDR3 contains 16 residues. Trimming stripped 6 bases from V and 1 base from J, with 16 bases between. The CDR3 nucleotides read TGTGCCAGCAGCGAGCGGGGTCCGATGAGCAATCAGCCCCAGCATTTT. Translation: CASSERGPMSNQPQHF.

The genes are TRBV7-7 and TRBJ1-3; D gene uncertain. Germline V CDR1 and CDR2: SSHAT, FNYEAQ (reference sequence). CDR3 length equals 13 residues. The ends were cut back, 4 bases at V and 3 bases at J, with 7 bases in the middle. CDR3 DNA sequence: TGTGCCAGCAGCTCGGGAGTTGGAAACACCATATATTTT. Protein product: CASSSGVGNTIYF.

This clone was seen just once. The rearrangement joins TRBV5-6 to TRBJ2-5; TRBD1 is a possible D gene (6 bases). This CDR3 comprises 15 residues. Germline loops: CDR1 SGHDT, CDR2 YYEEEE. The V gene lost 4 bases and the J gene lost 3 bases, with 16 bases spanning the gap. The CDR3 DNA follows: TGTGCCAGCAGCCATGAATCGGACAGAGAAGAGACCCAGTACTTC. As protein: CASSHESDREETQYF.